This TCR beta chain was identified in a study of blood T cell repertoires in COVID-19. Background on the study: Samples of COVID-19 (acute and convalescent) were obtained from the United States, Italy and Spain. Nucleic acid was either cDNA or gDNA, and it came from T cells, B-cell-depleted T cells, or PBMCs.

As originally analysed: Reference gene primer amplification gave nucleated cell count estimates. Here immunoSEQ multiplex PCR was the method, and the copy in TCRdb shows in-frame clones only, minus some. V, J and clone size were drawn from that table, and D and trimming were deduced from the DNA. The sample records 120,000 to 150,000 clones, about 87% being singletons. Trimming left V 11 bases short and J 6 bases short, with 20 bases between. The germline V gene has CDR1 MNHNY and CDR2 SVGAGI (reference sequence). This CDR3 is built from 14 residues. The receptor comes from a man over 45 who had recovered from COVID-19. Sequencing was carried out using peripheral blood. The chain recombines TRBV6-6 with TRBJ2-1; perhaps TRBD2 as D (7 bases). The CDR3 nucleotides are TGTGCCGCCGTAGCTGGGGGGGCTGGCAATGAGCAGTTCTTC. This sequence encodes CAAVAGGAGNEQFF.